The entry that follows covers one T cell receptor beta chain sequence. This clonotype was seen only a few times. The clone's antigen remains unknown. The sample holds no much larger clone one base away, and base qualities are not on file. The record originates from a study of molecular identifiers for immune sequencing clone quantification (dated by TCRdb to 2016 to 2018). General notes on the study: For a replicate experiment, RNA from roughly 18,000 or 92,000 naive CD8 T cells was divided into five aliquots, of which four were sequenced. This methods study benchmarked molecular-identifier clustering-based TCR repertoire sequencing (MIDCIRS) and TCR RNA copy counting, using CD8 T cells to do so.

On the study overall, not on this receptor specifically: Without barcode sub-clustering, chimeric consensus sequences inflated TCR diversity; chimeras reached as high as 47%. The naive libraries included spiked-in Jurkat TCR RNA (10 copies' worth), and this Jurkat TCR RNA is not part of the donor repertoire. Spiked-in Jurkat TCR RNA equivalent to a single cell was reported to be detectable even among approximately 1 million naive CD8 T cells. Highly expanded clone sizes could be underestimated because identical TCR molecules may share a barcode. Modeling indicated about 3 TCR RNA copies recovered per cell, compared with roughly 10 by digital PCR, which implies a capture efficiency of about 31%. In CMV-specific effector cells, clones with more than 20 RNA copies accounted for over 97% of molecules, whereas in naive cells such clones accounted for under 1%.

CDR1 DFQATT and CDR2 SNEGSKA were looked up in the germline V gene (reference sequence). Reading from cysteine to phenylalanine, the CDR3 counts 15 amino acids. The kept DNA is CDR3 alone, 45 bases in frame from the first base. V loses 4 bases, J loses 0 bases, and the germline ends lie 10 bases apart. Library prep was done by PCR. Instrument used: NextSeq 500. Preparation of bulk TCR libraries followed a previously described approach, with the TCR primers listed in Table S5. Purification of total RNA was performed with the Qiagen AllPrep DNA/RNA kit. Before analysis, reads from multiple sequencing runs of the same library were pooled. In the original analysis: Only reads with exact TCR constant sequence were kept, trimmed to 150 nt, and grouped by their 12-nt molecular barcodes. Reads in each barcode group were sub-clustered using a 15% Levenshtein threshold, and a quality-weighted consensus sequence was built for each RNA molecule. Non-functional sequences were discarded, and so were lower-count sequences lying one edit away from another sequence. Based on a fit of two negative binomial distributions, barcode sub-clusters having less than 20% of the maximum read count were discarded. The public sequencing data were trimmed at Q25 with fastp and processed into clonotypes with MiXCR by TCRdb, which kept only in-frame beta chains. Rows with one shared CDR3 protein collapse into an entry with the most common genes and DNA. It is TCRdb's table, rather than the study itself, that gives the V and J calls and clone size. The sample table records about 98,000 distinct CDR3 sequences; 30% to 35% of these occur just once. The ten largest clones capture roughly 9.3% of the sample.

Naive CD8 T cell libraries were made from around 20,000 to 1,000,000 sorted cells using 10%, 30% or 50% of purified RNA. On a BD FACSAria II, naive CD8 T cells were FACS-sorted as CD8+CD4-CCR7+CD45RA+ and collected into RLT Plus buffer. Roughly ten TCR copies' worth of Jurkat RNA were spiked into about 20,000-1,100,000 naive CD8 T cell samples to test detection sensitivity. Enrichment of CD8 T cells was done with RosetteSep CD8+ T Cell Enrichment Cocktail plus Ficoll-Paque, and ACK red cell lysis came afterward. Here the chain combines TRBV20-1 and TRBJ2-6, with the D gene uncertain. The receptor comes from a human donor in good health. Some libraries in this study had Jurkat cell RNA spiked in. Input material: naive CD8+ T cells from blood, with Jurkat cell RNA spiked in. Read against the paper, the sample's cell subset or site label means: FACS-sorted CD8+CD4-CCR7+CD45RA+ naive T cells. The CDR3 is CSATLRASGANVLTF. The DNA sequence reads TGCAGTGCTACCCTAAGAGCCTCTGGGGCCAACGTCCTGACTTTC.